Presented here are 27 T cell receptor beta chains from one specimen sequenced in a study of blood T cell repertoires in COVID-19. Profiling relied on immunoSEQ multiplex PCR, and the TCRdb table lists in-frame clones only, not all of them. Altogether some 270,000 clones are present, 85% being singletons, with the ten largest covering approximately 9.6%. Sequences were obtained from PBMCs or T cells enriched from blood (not recorded which). The origin of the receptors is a woman between 50 and 59 years old with acute COVID-19.

The gene calls are TRBV13 and TRBJ1-2; 8 nucleotides match TRBD1. V lost 1 base and J lost 3; bases outside the gene matches: 4. Germline values: CDR1 PRHDT, CDR2 FYEKMQ (reference sequence). This CDR3 has 15 residues. In nucleotides, the CDR3 is TGTGCCAGCAGCTTAGAAGCAGGGGGCGACTATGGCTACACCTTC. Translated, it gives CASSLEAGGDYGYTF.

The chain carries TRBV5-4 and TRBJ1-4, with 7 positions matching TRBD1. Trimming at V came to 4 bases and at J to 4 bases, leaving 7 bases not matched to a gene. The length of the CDR3 is 15 residues. The germline gives CDR1 SGHNT, CDR2 YYREEE (reference sequence). CDR3 residues: CASSLRQGGNEKLFF. The DNA for the CDR3 is TGTGCCAGCAGCCTCAGACAGGGAGGTAATGAAAAACTGTTTTTT.

The chain has TRBV5-6 and TRBJ1-1; D is unclear. Trimming removed 5 bases at V and 5 bases at J, with 10 bases between. The length of the CDR3 is 12 residues. The germline V gene encodes CDR1 SGHDT and CDR2 YYEEEE. The CDR3 nucleotides read TGTGCCAGCAGTTATTTCGGTACTGAAGCTTTCTTT. Translating gives CASSYFGTEAFF.

Concerning this clone itself: Its ends do not fully match the called genes, so a read error is possible. The chain employs TRBV19 and TRBJ2-2; 13 nucleotides align to TRBD2. This CDR3 is built from 16 residues. Germline CDR1 and CDR2: LNHDA and SQIVND (reference sequence). The CDR3 DNA is TGTGCCAGTAGTCTAGAGGGACTAGCGGGGACCGGGGAGCTGTTTTTT. Encoded protein: CASSLEGLAGTGELFF. The complete variable domain, with remaining parts taken from reference TRBV19 and TRBJ2-2, reads DGGITQSPKYLFRKEGQNVTLSCEQNLNHDAMYWYRQDPGQGLRLIYYSQIVNDFQKGDIAEGYSVSREKKESFPLTVTSAQKNPTAFYLCASSLEGLAGTGELFFGEGSRLTVL.

The V and J genes are TRBV5-3 and TRBJ2-2, with 8 bases lining up with TRBD1. TRBV5-3 is filed as an ORF, its function uncertain. V lost 4 bases, J lost 5 bases, and 10 bases stayed unmatched. The CDR3 is 16 residues long. The CDR3, as DNA: TGTGCCAGAAGCAATCGGACAGGGCGAAGAACCGGGGAGCTGTTTTTT. Its protein product is CARSNRTGRRTGELFF.

The V call is TRBV21-1, the J call TRBJ1-6; the table's D call, TRBD1, has no DNA check behind it. TRBV21-1 is assigned pseudogene status. This CDR3 region has 15 residues. CDR3 in DNA: TGTGCCAGCAGCAAAGCACAGGGGGAGTGTTCACCCCTCCACTTT. It codes for CASSKAQGECSPLHF.

This clone appeared once. This sequence joins TRBV19 and TRBJ1-2, with 7 bases aligning to TRBD1. Germline V gene data show CDR1 as LNHDA and CDR2 as SQIVND (reference sequence). After removal of 6 bases from V and 7 bases from J, the junction contained 20 bases not matched to a gene. The CDR3 sequence is 17 residues long. The CDR3 sequence: CASSLHSLSMTGSGYTF. CDR3 DNA sequence: TGTGCCAGTAGCCTTCACTCCCTATCCATGACAGGGAGTGGCTACACCTTC.

The chain has TRBV3-1 (or the pseudogene TRBV3-2) and TRBJ1-6; 8 nucleotides agree with TRBD1. CDR1 and CDR2 from the germline V gene are LGHDT and YNNKEL (reference sequence). The CDR3 loop spans 14 amino acids. V was clipped by 6 bases and J by 9 bases; unmatched bases: 7. CDR3 loop: CASRHPGGSSPLHF. CDR3 bases: TGTGCCAGCAGGCACCCAGGGGGCAGTTCACCCCTCCACTTT.

The V call is TRBV19, the J call TRBJ1-1; 8 nucleotides align to TRBD1. Germline trimming cut 10 bases from V and 5 bases from J; bases unmatched to any gene: 6. CDR3 length equals 12 residues. Germline-derived CDR1 and CDR2 are LNHDA and SQIVND (reference sequence). For the CDR3, the DNA is TGTGCCACGCACAGGGGGGGAACTGAAGCTTTCTTT. This gives the protein CATHRGGTEAFF.

In DNA, the CDR3 is TGTGCCAGCAAGGGAGGGAGCCTCTATGGCTACACCTTC. Amino acid sequence: CASKGGSLYGYTF. The rearrangement uses TRBV25-1 and TRBJ1-2; D is unclear. Trimming removed 7 bases at V and 4 bases at J, with 13 bases between. CDR3 length: 13 residues. CDR1 and CDR2 (germline): MGHDK, SYGVNS.

The V gene is TRBV11-1, the J gene TRBJ2-7, with D possibly being TRBD1 (5 bases). Germline CDR1 reads SGHAT; CDR2 reads FQDESV (reference sequence). V lost 6 bases, J lost 1 base, and 10 bases lay in between. This CDR3 is built from 13 residues. The CDR3 sequence: CASRTDRSYEQYF. For the CDR3, the DNA is TGTGCCAGCAGAACCGACAGATCCTACGAGCAGTACTTC.

The genes are TRBV30 and TRBJ2-3; TRBD2 is a possible D gene (5 bases). V was shortened by 5 bases and J by 9 bases, with 15 bases between the two germline ends. This CDR3 has 12 residues. CDR1 and CDR2 (germline): GTSNPN, SVGIG (reference sequence). CDR3 loop: CAWSEGERTQYF. CDR3 in DNA: TGTGCCTGGTCAGAGGGCGAGCGGACGCAGTATTTT. Together with reference TRBV30 and TRBJ2-3, the CDR3 gives the full variable domain: SQTIHQWPATLVQPVGSPLSLECTVEGTSNPNLYWYRQAAGRGLQLLFYSVGIGQISSEVPQNLSASRPQDRQFILSSKKLLLSDSGFYLCAWSEGERTQYFGPGTRLTVL.

The V call is TRBV6-2 or TRBV6-3, the J call TRBJ1-1, with 9 bases identical to TRBD1. The CDR3 length is 18 residues. CDR1 is MNHEY, CDR2 SVGEGT, per germline. V trimming: 0 bases; J trimming: 1 base; junction bases outside the gene matches: 9. The CDR3 reads CASSYSIRTGVPNTEAFF. The CDR3 DNA reads TGTGCCAGCAGTTACTCGATAAGGACAGGGGTCCCGAACACTGAAGCTTTCTTT.

The gene calls are TRBV3-1 (or the pseudogene TRBV3-2) and TRBJ1-5; a possible D gene is TRBD1 (5 bases). The CDR3 has 18 amino acids. Germline-derived CDR1 and CDR2 are LGHDT and YNNKEL (reference sequence). V dropped 1 base and J dropped 0 bases, with 16 bases sitting between them. Here the CDR3 DNA reads TGTGCCAGCAGCCAAGGACAGCCTTCGGCGTTTAGCAATCAGCCCCAGCATTTT. Residues: CASSQGQPSAFSNQPQHF.

V and J are TRBV5-1 and TRBJ2-5; 8 bases agree with TRBD1. The germline V gene has CDR1 SGHRS and CDR2 YFSETQ. The V gene end was trimmed by 0 bases and the J gene end by 5 bases; junction bases not matched to a gene: 9. This CDR3 is built from 16 residues. CDR3 in DNA: TGCGCCAGCAGCTTGGAAACTACAGGGGGTAAGGAGACCCAGTACTTC. This encodes CASSLETTGGKETQYF.

The rearrangement joins TRBV3-1 (or the pseudogene TRBV3-2) to TRBJ1-5; 11 nucleotides line up with TRBD1. V was pared by 4 bases and J by 1 base, with 6 bases of the junction left unmatched. The length of the CDR3 is 17 residues. Per the germline V gene, CDR1 is LGHDT and CDR2 is YNNKEL (reference sequence). CDR3 protein: CASSRGTGGMSNQPQHF. In DNA form, the CDR3 reads TGTGCCAGCAGCCGGGGGACAGGGGGAATGAGCAATCAGCCCCAGCATTTT.

This clone was seen more than once but under ten times. The genes are TRBV11-2 and TRBJ1-3; D remains ambiguous. The CDR3 runs to 13 residues. The germline gives CDR1 SGHAT, CDR2 FQNNGV. V gave up 5 bases and J gave up 2 bases, with 7 bases separating them. CDR3 sequence: CASSLVAGNTIYF. The CDR3 DNA follows: TGTGCCAGCAGCCTAGTAGCTGGAAACACCATATATTTT. Full variable domain (missing parts from reference TRBV11-2 and TRBJ1-3): EAGVAQSPRYKIIEKRQSVAFWCNPISGHATLYWYQQILGQGPKLLIQFQNNGVVDDSQLPKDRFSAERLKGVDSTLKIQPAKLEDSAVYLCASSLVAGNTIYFGEGSWLTVV.

This clone appeared a single time. The CDR3 nucleotides read TGTGCCAGCAGCTTGACGACACTAGCGGGGGGGTCGAACACCGGGGAGCTGTTTTTT. Its protein product is CASSLTTLAGGSNTGELFF. The rearrangement joins TRBV5-4 to TRBJ2-2, with 13 bases that match TRBD2. The J segment lost 0 bases and the V segment lost 1 base, leaving 6 bases of the junction unmatched. The CDR3 contains 19 residues. CDR1 is SGHNT and CDR2 is YYREEE in the germline V gene (reference sequence).

The rearrangement joins TRBV19 to TRBJ1-2; 10 nucleotides line up with TRBD1. Germline CDR1 is LNHDA and CDR2 is SQIVND (reference sequence). The CDR3 is made up of 15 amino acids. V was clipped by 3 bases and J by 6 bases; unmatched bases: 7. The CDR3 loop reads CASSIIGTGVHGYTF. As DNA, the CDR3 is TGTGCCAGTAGTATCATCGGGACAGGGGTGCATGGCTACACCTTC.

The gene calls are TRBV9 and TRBJ1-1, with D possibly being TRBD1 (5 bases). The germline V gene encodes CDR1 SGDLS and CDR2 YYNGEE. This CDR3 spans 14 amino acids. V dropped 0 bases and J dropped 1 base, with 7 bases sitting between them. The CDR3 nucleotides read TGTGCCAGCAGCGTAGACGGACAGAACACTGAAGCTTTCTTT. It encodes CASSVDGQNTEAFF. The full variable domain, rest sourced from reference TRBV9 and TRBJ1-1, is DSGVTQTPKHLITATGQRVTLRCSPRSGDLSVYWYQQSLDQGLQFLIQYYNGEERAKGNILERFSAQQFPDLHSELNLSSLELGDSALYFCASSVDGQNTEAFFGQGTRLTVV.

The chain combines TRBV19 with TRBJ1-5; perhaps TRBD1 as D (5 bases). Germline V lookup: CDR1 LNHDA, CDR2 SQIVND (reference sequence). Trimming took 5 bases from V and 10 from J, leaving 21 bases between them. CDR3 length: 15 amino acids. CDR3: CASSVSQVQERPQHF. CDR3 DNA sequence: TGTGCCAGTAGTGTCTCACAGGTGCAGGAGAGACCCCAGCATTTT.

This chain uses TRBV7-6 with TRBJ2-7; D is ambiguous. The CDR3 sequence is 15 residues long. The V gene's germline CDR1 is SGHVS and CDR2 FNYEAQ. V gave up 1 base and J gave up 5 bases, with 15 bases separating them. The CDR3 reads CASSLETGLVHEQYF. The DNA for the CDR3 is TGTGCCAGCAGCTTAGAAACGGGTTTGGTACACGAGCAGTACTTC.

This clone was found a few times. This CDR3 is CASSIWDRAQPQHF. CDR3 sequence (DNA): TGTGCCAGTAGTATATGGGACAGAGCTCAGCCCCAGCATTTT. The gene calls are TRBV19 and TRBJ1-5; 7 positions agree with TRBD1. The CDR3 extends over 14 amino acids. The V segment lost 2 bases and the J segment 6 bases; nucleotides outside the gene matches: 4. Looked up from germline, CDR1 is LNHDA and CDR2 is SQIVND (reference sequence).

The V and J genes are TRBV13 and TRBJ1-6, with 11 bases matching TRBD1. Trimming cost V 4 bases and J 8 bases; bases outside gene matches: 4. The CDR3 is 15 amino acids. Per the germline V gene, CDR1 is PRHDT and CDR2 is FYEKMQ (reference sequence). The CDR3 DNA is TGTGCCAGCAGCTATAGGACAGGGGGCGATTCACCCCTCCACTTT. Its translation: CASSYRTGGDSPLHF.

The table lists this clone with a few counts. The gene calls are TRBV10-1 and TRBJ1-1; tentatively, D is TRBD1 (5 bases). CDR3 size: 13 residues. Germline V gene sequence: CDR1 WNHNN, CDR2 SYGVQD (reference sequence). V shed 5 bases and J shed 5 bases, with 12 bases lying between them. The CDR3 reads CASSSLGATEAFF. The CDR3, as DNA: TGCGCCAGCAGTTCTCTAGGGGCAACTGAAGCTTTCTTT.

The rearrangement uses TRBV13 and TRBJ1-1; 7 nucleotides line up with TRBD1. This CDR3 comprises 13 residues. Germline lookup yields CDR1 PRHDT and CDR2 FYEKMQ (reference sequence). V dropped 5 bases and J dropped 2; count of bases not matched to a gene: 2. CDR3 DNA: TGTGCCAGCAGCCGACAGGGAAACACTGAAGCTTTCTTT. Translating it yields CASSRQGNTEAFF.

A note on this clone: The sample carries other DNA sequences with the same CDR3. This chain uses TRBV5-1 with TRBJ1-1, with D maybe TRBD1 (5 bases). The CDR3 runs 14 residues. Trimming stripped 4 bases from V and 0 bases from J, with 10 bases between. The germline V gene has CDR1 SGHRS and CDR2 YFSETQ. The CDR3: CASSPDSMNTEAFF. CDR3 bases: TGCGCCAGCAGCCCCGACAGTATGAACACTGAAGCTTTCTTT.